Included here is one TCR beta chain sequence, with context. After constant-region reverse-primer amplification, full-length variable regions underwent semi-nested PCR with Nested Universal Primer A. TCRdb itself ran the 5' RACE reads through MiXCR, one entry per CDR3 protein. There are 30,000 or so distinct CDR3 sequences in the sample; over 20% occur only once, and approximately 2.1% lies in the top ten. Unmatched junction bases numbered 5, after V lost 0 bases and J lost 7 bases. CDR1 is DFQATT, CDR2 SNEGSKA, per germline (reference sequence). This CDR3 is built from 15 residues. Treg sorting used a CD4+CD25+CD127-/low gate.

V and J are TRBV20-1 and TRBJ2-1, with 11 nucleotides matching TRBD2. This TCR came from a female donor with breast cancer. Sequencing used tumor-infiltrating Tregs sorted from the breast tumor. The CDR3 here is CSARDHSGRENEQFF. The CDR3 DNA follows: TGCAGTGCTAGAGACCATAGCGGGAGGGAGAATGAGCAGTTCTTC.